This T cell receptor beta chain originates from a study of blood T cell repertoires in COVID-19. Data came from immunoSEQ multiplex PCR; TCRdb stores just in-frame clones and leaves some out. The repertoire holds some 46,000 clones, with approximately 88% as singletons. The CDR3 has 15 amino acids. V shed 5 bases and J 6 bases; nucleotides not matched to a gene: 7. Germline CDR1 reads SGHAT; CDR2 reads FQNNGV. This clone was counted a single time. The sequence was collected from a man aged 50 to 60 with acute or convalescent COVID-19. The chain has TRBV11-2 and TRBJ2-2; 9 bases fit TRBD2. Sequencing input: peripheral blood. CDR3 DNA: TGTGCCAGCAGCCTAGCGGGGAGGGTGGCCGGGGAGCTGTTTTTT. It encodes CASSLAGRVAGELFF.